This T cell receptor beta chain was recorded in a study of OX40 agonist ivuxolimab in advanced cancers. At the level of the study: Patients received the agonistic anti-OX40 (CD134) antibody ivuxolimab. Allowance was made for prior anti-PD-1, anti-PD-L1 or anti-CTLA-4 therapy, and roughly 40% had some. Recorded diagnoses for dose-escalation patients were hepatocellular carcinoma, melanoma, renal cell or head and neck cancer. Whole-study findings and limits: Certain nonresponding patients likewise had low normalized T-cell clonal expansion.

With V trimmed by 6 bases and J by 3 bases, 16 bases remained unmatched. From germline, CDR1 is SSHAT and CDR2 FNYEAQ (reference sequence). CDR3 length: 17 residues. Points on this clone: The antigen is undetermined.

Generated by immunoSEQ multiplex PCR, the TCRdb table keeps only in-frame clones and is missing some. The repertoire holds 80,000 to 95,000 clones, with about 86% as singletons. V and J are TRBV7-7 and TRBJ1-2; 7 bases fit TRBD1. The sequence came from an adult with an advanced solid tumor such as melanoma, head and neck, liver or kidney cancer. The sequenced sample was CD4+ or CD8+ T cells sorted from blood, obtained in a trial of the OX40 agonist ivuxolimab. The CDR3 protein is CASRGAKQGRRYYGYTF. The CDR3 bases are TGTGCCAGCAGAGGGGCTAAACAGGGGAGGCGTTACTATGGCTACACCTTC.